A selection of T cell receptor beta chains follows, all from one sample in a study of breast tumors, draining lymph nodes, adjacent tissues. MiXCR was run by TCRdb on the multiplex PCR reads, yielding one entry per CDR3 protein. The sample carries approximately 230,000 distinct CDR3 sequences, roughly a third recorded once. The specimen was axillary lymph node tissue. Receptors were obtained from a female donor with breast cancer. Some clones in this sample may be carry-over from other donors' samples. Both conserved end residues are trimmed from each CDR3. The D gene is left open where the match is weak.

j_gene | v_gene | d_gene | CDR3aa
TRBJ1-6 | TRBV4-2 | TRBD1 | ASSQEAGGWSYNSPLH
TRBJ2-7 | TRBV15 | NA | ATSKSDGSYEQY
TRBJ1-6 | TRBV4-2 | NA | ASSLQAPEAALH
TRBJ1-2 | TRBV5-5 | NA | ASSLEAGINCGYT
TRBJ2-1 | TRBV5-1 | NA | ASSNYNEQF
TRBJ2-2 | TRBV3-1 | NA | ASSQSVGELF
TRBJ2-3 | TRBV4-2 | NA | ASSQDASTDTQY
TRBJ2-3 | TRBV5-1 | NA | ASSLSTNTQY
TRBJ1-5 | TRBV20-1 | TRBD1 | SAGTGSEPQH
TRBJ2-6 | TRBV6-5 | NA | ASSYSILGVGSGANVLT
TRBJ2-7 | TRBV5-8 | NA | ASSSLQARAYEQY
TRBJ1-2 | TRBV15 | NA | ATSVEAGSSYGYT
TRBJ1-6 | TRBV6-6 | NA | ASSQNNSPLH
TRBJ2-1 | TRBV30 | NA | AWSERTYNEQF
TRBJ2-1 | TRBV6-5 | NA | ASSYDGNEQF
TRBJ2-7 | TRBV12-5 | NA | ASGAWSAYEQY
TRBJ2-2 | TRBV6-2/TRBV6-3 | TRBD2 | ASSKLAGVNTGELF
TRBJ1-2 | TRBV29-1 | NA | SVGLNVYGYT
TRBJ1-2 | TRBV5-6 | TRBD1 | ASSLVGQAQPYGYT
TRBJ2-3 | TRBV7-3 | TRBD2 | ASSLLAGSTDTQY
TRBJ2-5 | TRBV2 | NA | ASIQGGETQY
TRBJ2-7 | TRBV5-5 | NA | ASSDSYAQY
TRBJ1-5 | TRBV7-8 | NA | ASSLAGTQYSGNQPQH
TRBJ1-2 | TRBV7-2 | TRBD1 | ASSLTGEYLYGYT
TRBJ2-7 | TRBV10-2 | NA | ASIRGAFEQY
TRBJ2-1 | TRBV6-1 | NA | ASSEDWWAPRNEQF
TRBJ2-7 | TRBV6-6 | TRBD1 | ASSHGDRGHEQY
TRBJ2-2 | TRBV9 | TRBD1 | ASSSGQGAHTGELF
TRBJ2-7 | TRBV5-1 | TRBD1 | ASSPQGNYEQY
TRBJ1-2 | TRBV7-2 | NA | ASSLAGTQYGYGYT
TRBJ2-6 | TRBV19 | TRBD1 | ASSIRGGRSGANVLT
TRBJ2-5 | TRBV12-3/TRBV12-4 | NA | ASSLVGPQETQY
TRBJ2-1 | TRBV11-2 | NA | ASTKTQSLGDNEQF
TRBJ2-7 | TRBV19 | TRBD1 | ARDPGQSPYEQY
TRBJ2-3 | TRBV24-1 | TRBD2 | ATSDRGGLAPDTQY
TRBJ2-7 | TRBV3-1 | NA | ASSQEAYEQY
TRBJ2-7 | TRBV11-3 | NA | ASSLGGSFWTLKAEQY
TRBJ2-1 | TRBV11-2 | TRBD1 | ASLTGATYNEQF
TRBJ2-2 | TRBV11-3 | NA | ASSLNRNTGELF
TRBJ2-2 | TRBV5-1 | NA | ASSLPGNTGELF
TRBJ1-5 | TRBV7-9 | NA | ASSLMDGNQPQH
TRBJ2-5 | TRBV13 | TRBD2 | ASSHNLAGQETQY
TRBJ1-2 | TRBV29-1 | NA | SVERWRDYGYT
TRBJ2-3 | TRBV11-3 | NA | ASSLGLTDTQY
TRBJ2-3 | TRBV7-3 | NA | ASSLGEGGTQY
TRBJ2-5 | TRBV4-2 | TRBD2 | ATRGAGEETQY
TRBJ2-2 | TRBV5-6 | TRBD1 | ASSRGQVGTGELF
TRBJ1-3 | TRBV6-6 | NA | AHTRDSGNTIY
TRBJ1-6 | TRBV27 | TRBD1 | ASHRQGYNSPLH
TRBJ2-5 | TRBV24-1 | TRBD1 | AISTGTVSTETQY
TRBJ2-7 | TRBV18 | NA | ASSPPGSLYEQY
TRBJ1-3 | TRBV20-1 | TRBD1 | SARGTAQGTIY
TRBJ1-6 | TRBV11-2 | NA | ASSPRTEIPP
TRBJ2-1 | TRBV10-3 | TRBD2 | AISDSLAGGLIYNEQF
TRBJ2-2 | TRBV7-3 | NA | ASSRGGSTGELF
TRBJ1-2 | TRBV6-5 | NA | ASSYSRGNYGYT